A selection of T cell receptor beta chains follows, all from one sample in a study of T cells in Graves' hyperthyroidism and ophthalmopathy. TCRdb passed the multiplex PCR reads through MiXCR, listing each CDR3 protein once. The sample consists of about 410,000 distinct CDR3 sequences, roughly 14% of them appearing once. Sequences were obtained from blood. The source is a man aged 18 to 35 with Graves' ophthalmopathy. Both conserved end residues are part of each CDR3. Fields, in order: V gene, clone size, D gene, J gene, CDR3 length, CDR3 DNA, CDR3 protein. A D gene is named only where the DNA matches it firmly. Clone size is shown for a subset of rows, as once, few, many or a class of expanded clone.

V gene: TRBV12-3/TRBV12-4
clone size: many
D gene: NA
J gene: TRBJ1-5
CDR3 length: 13
CDR3 DNA: TGTGCCAGCAATTCCTTCAGAAATCAGCCCCAGCATTTT
CDR3 protein: CASNSFRNQPQHF

V gene: TRBV11-3
clone size: few
D gene: TRBD2
J gene: TRBJ2-1
CDR3 length: 15
CDR3 DNA: TGTGCCAGCAGCTCAGGACTAGCGCCCTACAATGAGCAGTTCTTC
CDR3 protein: CASSSGLAPYNEQFF

V gene: TRBV27
clone size: NA
D gene: NA
J gene: TRBJ2-2
CDR3 length: 14
CDR3 DNA: TGTGCCAGCAGGTCCCTCCTAGCGTCCGGGGAGCTGTTTTTT
CDR3 protein: CASRSLLASGELFF

V gene: TRBV28
clone size: many
D gene: TRBD1
J gene: TRBJ1-1
CDR3 length: 20
CDR3 DNA: TGTGCCAGCAGATACCGGGACAGGGGGCGAGCTGGTATACACCCCCCTGAAGCTTTCTTT
CDR3 protein: CASRYRDRGRAGIHPPEAFF

V gene: TRBV3-1
clone size: NA
D gene: NA
J gene: TRBJ1-5
CDR3 length: 13
CDR3 DNA: TGTGCCAGCAGCCATCTAAGCAATCAGCCCCAGCATTTT
CDR3 protein: CASSHLSNQPQHF

V gene: TRBV27
clone size: many
D gene: TRBD1
J gene: TRBJ1-4
CDR3 length: 14
CDR3 DNA: TGTGCCAGCAGTAAACAGGGGGAAAATGAAAAACTGTTTTTT
CDR3 protein: CASSKQGENEKLFF

V gene: TRBV20-1
clone size: NA
D gene: TRBD1
J gene: TRBJ2-1
CDR3 length: 16
CDR3 DNA: TGCAGTGCTAGAGTTGTCGGGACAGGGTTATCCAATGAGCAGTTCTTC
CDR3 protein: CSARVVGTGLSNEQFF

V gene: TRBV7-7
clone size: few
D gene: TRBD1
J gene: TRBJ1-5
CDR3 length: 21
CDR3 DNA: TGTGCTAGCAGCTACCCTCGGGCAGGGGAGAAGCAGGGGGTGAGCAATCAGCCCCAGCATTTT
CDR3 protein: CASSYPRAGEKQGVSNQPQHF

V gene: TRBV19
clone size: few
D gene: TRBD2
J gene: TRBJ2-1
CDR3 length: 19
CDR3 DNA: TGTGCCAGTAGTATCACCTCCGCCCAGGCTAGCGGGAGACATCAAGAGCAGTTCTTC
CDR3 protein: CASSITSAQASGRHQEQFF

V gene: TRBV11-3
clone size: many
D gene: TRBD2
J gene: TRBJ2-2
CDR3 length: 15
CDR3 DNA: TGTGCCAGCAGCTCAGGGACTAGCGGGACCGGGGAGCTGTTTTTT
CDR3 protein: CASSSGTSGTGELFF

V gene: TRBV9
clone size: NA
D gene: NA
J gene: TRBJ2-5
CDR3 length: 13
CDR3 DNA: TGTGCCAGCAGCGGAGAGAGACTGGAGACCCAGTACTTC
CDR3 protein: CASSGERLETQYF

V gene: TRBV7-6
clone size: few
D gene: NA
J gene: TRBJ2-2
CDR3 length: 14
CDR3 DNA: TGTGCCAGCAGCCTAGACAGCAACACCGGGGAGCTGTTTTTT
CDR3 protein: CASSLDSNTGELFF

V gene: TRBV11-2
clone size: many
D gene: TRBD2
J gene: TRBJ2-1
CDR3 length: 17
CDR3 DNA: TGTGCCAGCAGCTTAGCCCCCGGGACTAGCGACTACAATGAGCAGTTCTTC
CDR3 protein: CASSLAPGTSDYNEQFF

V gene: TRBV14
clone size: few
D gene: NA
J gene: TRBJ2-6
CDR3 length: 18
CDR3 DNA: TGTGCCAGCAGCCGGAACGGCACGGCCTACTCTGGGGCCAACGTCCTGACTTTC
CDR3 protein: CASSRNGTAYSGANVLTF

V gene: TRBV5-1
clone size: few
D gene: NA
J gene: TRBJ1-4
CDR3 length: 14
CDR3 DNA: TGCGCCAGCAGCTTAGGTCAAACCAAGGAAAAACTGTTTTTT
CDR3 protein: CASSLGQTKEKLFF

V gene: TRBV20-1
clone size: many
D gene: TRBD1
J gene: TRBJ1-2
CDR3 length: 13
CDR3 DNA: TGCAGTGCCACACAGGGGGCGAGGGATGGCTACACCTTC
CDR3 protein: CSATQGARDGYTF

V gene: TRBV5-8
clone size: many
D gene: TRBD1
J gene: TRBJ2-7
CDR3 length: 15
CDR3 DNA: TGTGCCAGCACCAAAACCGGGACAGGACCCTACGAGCAGTACTTC
CDR3 protein: CASTKTGTGPYEQYF

V gene: TRBV11-2
clone size: many
D gene: NA
J gene: TRBJ2-5
CDR3 length: 15
CDR3 DNA: TGTGCCAGCAGCTTAGGAATCACTAGACAAGAGACCCAGTACTTC
CDR3 protein: CASSLGITRQETQYF

V gene: TRBV2
clone size: many
D gene: TRBD2
J gene: TRBJ2-1
CDR3 length: 15
CDR3 DNA: TGTGCCGCGTCAACTAGCGGAGCGACCTACAATGAGCAGTTCTTC
CDR3 protein: CAASTSGATYNEQFF

V gene: TRBV10-2
clone size: NA
D gene: NA
J gene: TRBJ1-5
CDR3 length: 15
CDR3 DNA: TGCGCCAGCAGTGAGTCTTTGGGTGCGCGTCAGCCCCAGCATTTT
CDR3 protein: CASSESLGARQPQHF

V gene: TRBV24-1
clone size: few
D gene: NA
J gene: TRBJ1-1
CDR3 length: 12
CDR3 DNA: TGTGCCACCAGTGATCAGGACACTGAAGCTTTCTTT
CDR3 protein: CATSDQDTEAFF

V gene: TRBV20-1
clone size: many
D gene: NA
J gene: TRBJ1-6
CDR3 length: 12
CDR3 DNA: TGCAGTGCCCATACCTTTTGGTCACCCCTCCACTTT
CDR3 protein: CSAHTFWSPLHF

V gene: TRBV6-1
clone size: few
D gene: NA
J gene: TRBJ2-4
CDR3 length: 15
CDR3 DNA: TGTGCCAGCAGTGCCCTCCAAAGAGCCAAAAACATTCAGTACTTC
CDR3 protein: CASSALQRAKNIQYF

V gene: TRBV5-1
clone size: many
D gene: TRBD2
J gene: TRBJ2-1
CDR3 length: 17
CDR3 DNA: TGCGCCAGCAGCTTGGCCGGGACTAGCGGGGGGCAAAATGAGCAGTTCTTC
CDR3 protein: CASSLAGTSGGQNEQFF

V gene: TRBV12-3/TRBV12-4
clone size: many
D gene: NA
J gene: TRBJ2-3
CDR3 length: 12
CDR3 DNA: TGTGCCAGCAGATTGTACCGGGCCCAACAGTATTTT
CDR3 protein: CASRLYRAQQYF

V gene: TRBV7-2
clone size: many
D gene: NA
J gene: TRBJ2-5
CDR3 length: 16
CDR3 DNA: TGTGCCAGCAGCCCCTCCGGGGGGCTTAGGTTTGAGACCCAGTACTTC
CDR3 protein: CASSPSGGLRFETQYF

V gene: TRBV18
clone size: many
D gene: TRBD1
J gene: TRBJ2-5
CDR3 length: 17
CDR3 DNA: TGTGCCAGCTCACCTGCTACCCCACAGGGGGTTCAAGAGACCCAGTACTTC
CDR3 protein: CASSPATPQGVQETQYF

V gene: TRBV7-9
clone size: few
D gene: TRBD1
J gene: TRBJ1-4
CDR3 length: 16
CDR3 DNA: TGTGCCAGCAGCCTTCGAGGACAGGGGGGGTTTGAAAAACTGTTTTTT
CDR3 protein: CASSLRGQGGFEKLFF